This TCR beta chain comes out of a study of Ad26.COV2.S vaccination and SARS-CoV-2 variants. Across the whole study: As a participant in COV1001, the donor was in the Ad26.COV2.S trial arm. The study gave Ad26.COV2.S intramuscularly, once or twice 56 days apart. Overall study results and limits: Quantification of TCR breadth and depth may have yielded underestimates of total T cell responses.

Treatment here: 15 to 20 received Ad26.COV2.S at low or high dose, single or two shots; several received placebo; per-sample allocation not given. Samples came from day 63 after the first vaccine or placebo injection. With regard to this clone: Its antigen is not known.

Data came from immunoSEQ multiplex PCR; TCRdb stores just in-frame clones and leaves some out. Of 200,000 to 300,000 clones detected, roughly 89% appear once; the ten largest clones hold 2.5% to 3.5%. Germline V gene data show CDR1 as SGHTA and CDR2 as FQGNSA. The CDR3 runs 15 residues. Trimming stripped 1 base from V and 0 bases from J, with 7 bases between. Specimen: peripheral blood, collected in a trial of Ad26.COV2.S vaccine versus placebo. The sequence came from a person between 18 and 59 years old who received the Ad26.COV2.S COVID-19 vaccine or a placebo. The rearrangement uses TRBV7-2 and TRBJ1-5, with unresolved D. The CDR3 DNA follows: TGTGCCAGCAGCTTAGGGACTGTTAGCAATCAGCCCCAGCATTTT. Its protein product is CASSLGTVSNQPQHF.